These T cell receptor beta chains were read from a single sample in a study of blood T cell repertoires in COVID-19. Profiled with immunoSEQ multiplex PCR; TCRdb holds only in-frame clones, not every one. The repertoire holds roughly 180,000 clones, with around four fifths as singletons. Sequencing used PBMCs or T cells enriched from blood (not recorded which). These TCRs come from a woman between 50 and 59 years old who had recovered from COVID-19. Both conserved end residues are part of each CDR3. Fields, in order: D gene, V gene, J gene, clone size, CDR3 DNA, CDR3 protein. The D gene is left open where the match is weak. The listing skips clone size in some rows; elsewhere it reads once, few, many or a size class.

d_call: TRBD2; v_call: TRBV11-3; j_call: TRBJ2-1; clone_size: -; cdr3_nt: TGTGCCTGCGGGACTAGCGCTTACAATGAGCAGTTCTTC; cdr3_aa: CACGTSAYNEQFF
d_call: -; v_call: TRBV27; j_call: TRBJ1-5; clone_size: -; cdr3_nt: TGTGCCAGCAGTTTCCCGAATCAGCCCCAGCATTTT; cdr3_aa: CASSFPNQPQHF
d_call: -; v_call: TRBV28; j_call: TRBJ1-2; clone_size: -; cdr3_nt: TGTGCCAGCAGTACCGGGAGCCTCGGACGTGGCTACACCTTC; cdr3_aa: CASSTGSLGRGYTF
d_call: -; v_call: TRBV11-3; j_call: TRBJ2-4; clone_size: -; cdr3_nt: TGTGCCAGCAGCGGGGGGGCCCTTGAAGCCAAAAACATTCAGTACTTC; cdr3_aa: CASSGGALEAKNIQYF
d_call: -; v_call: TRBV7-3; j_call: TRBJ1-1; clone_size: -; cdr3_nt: TGTGCCAGCAGCCAATTCAAAACTGAAGCTTTCTTT; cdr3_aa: CASSQFKTEAFF
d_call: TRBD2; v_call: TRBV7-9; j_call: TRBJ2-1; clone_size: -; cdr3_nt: TGTGCCAGCAGCTTAGTGGCGGGGGGGAGTTACAATGAGCAGTTCTTC; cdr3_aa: CASSLVAGGSYNEQFF
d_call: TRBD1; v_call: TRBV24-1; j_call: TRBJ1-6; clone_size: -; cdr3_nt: TGTGCCACCAGAGGGACAGGCGGGAATTCACCCCTCCACTTT; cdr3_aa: CATRGTGGNSPLHF
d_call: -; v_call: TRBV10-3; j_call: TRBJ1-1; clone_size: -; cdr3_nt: TGTGCCACGGGACTAACGAACACTGAAGCTTTCTTT; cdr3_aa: CATGLTNTEAFF
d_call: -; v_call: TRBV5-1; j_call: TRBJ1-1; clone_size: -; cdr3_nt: TGCGCCAGCCTGCCTAACCTAGGGGGTATTAACACTGAAGCTTTCTTT; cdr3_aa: CASLPNLGGINTEAFF
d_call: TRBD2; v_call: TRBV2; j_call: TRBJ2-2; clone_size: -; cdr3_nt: TGTGCCAGCGGGGGGGTCACGAACACCGGGGAGCTGTTTTTT; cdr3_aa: CASGGVTNTGELFF
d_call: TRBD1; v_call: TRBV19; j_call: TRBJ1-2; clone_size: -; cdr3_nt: TGTGCCAGTAGTATCGGACAGGGGGATCGTGGCTACACCTTC; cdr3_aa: CASSIGQGDRGYTF
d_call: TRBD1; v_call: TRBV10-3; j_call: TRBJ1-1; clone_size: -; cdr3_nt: TGTGCCATCAGTAAGACGGGACAGATGAACACTGAAGCTTTCTTT; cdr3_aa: CAISKTGQMNTEAFF
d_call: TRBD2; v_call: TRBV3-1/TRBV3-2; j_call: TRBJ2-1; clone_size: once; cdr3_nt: TGTGCCAGCAGCCCGGGACTAGCGGGAGGCCATGAGCAGTTCTTC; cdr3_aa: CASSPGLAGGHEQFF
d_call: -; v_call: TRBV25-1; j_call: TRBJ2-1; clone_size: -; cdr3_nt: TGTGCCAGCAGTTCCGCGGTATACAATGAGCAGTTCTTC; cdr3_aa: CASSSAVYNEQFF
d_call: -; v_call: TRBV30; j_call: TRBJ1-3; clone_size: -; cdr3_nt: TGTGCCTGGAGCGAACCTAGAGCCTCTGGAAACACCATATATTTT; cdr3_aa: CAWSEPRASGNTIYF
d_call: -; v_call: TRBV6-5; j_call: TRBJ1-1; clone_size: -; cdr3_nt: TGTGCCAGCACCGACTGGGGCCACGCCAGTGAAGCTTTCTTT; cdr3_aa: CASTDWGHASEAFF
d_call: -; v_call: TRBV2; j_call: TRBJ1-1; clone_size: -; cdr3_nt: TGTGCCAGCAGTGGGACATTGAACACTGAAGCTTTCTTT; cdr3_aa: CASSGTLNTEAFF
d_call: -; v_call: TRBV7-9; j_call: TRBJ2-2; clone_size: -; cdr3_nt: TGTGCCAGCAGCTTTTCGGGAGGGGAGCTGTTTTTT; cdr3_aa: CASSFSGGELFF
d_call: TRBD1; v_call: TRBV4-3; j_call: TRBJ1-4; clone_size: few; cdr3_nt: TGCGCCAGCAGCCAAGACGGGGACAGTCTGGGCGAAAAACTGTTTTTT; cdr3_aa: CASSQDGDSLGEKLFF
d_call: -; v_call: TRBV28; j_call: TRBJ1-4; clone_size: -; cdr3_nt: TGTGCCAGCAGTTTCAGGGGCGAAAAACTGTTTTTT; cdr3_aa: CASSFRGEKLFF